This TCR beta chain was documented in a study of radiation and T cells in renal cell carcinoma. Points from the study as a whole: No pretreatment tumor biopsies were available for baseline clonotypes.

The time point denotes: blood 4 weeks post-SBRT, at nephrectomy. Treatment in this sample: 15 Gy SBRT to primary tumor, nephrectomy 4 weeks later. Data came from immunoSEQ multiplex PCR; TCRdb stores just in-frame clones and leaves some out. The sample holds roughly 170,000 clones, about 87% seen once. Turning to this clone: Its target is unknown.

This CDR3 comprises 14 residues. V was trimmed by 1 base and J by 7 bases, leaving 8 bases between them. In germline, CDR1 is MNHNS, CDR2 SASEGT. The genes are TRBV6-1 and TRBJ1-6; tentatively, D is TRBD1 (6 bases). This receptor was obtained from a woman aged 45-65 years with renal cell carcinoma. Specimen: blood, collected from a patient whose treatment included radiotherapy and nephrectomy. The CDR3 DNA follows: TGTGCCAGCAGTGAAGACAGGGCGAATTCACCCCTCCACTTT. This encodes CASSEDRANSPLHF.